One TCR beta chain is described in this entry. One Seattle source followed patients from active infection through their disease course. Profiling relied on immunoSEQ multiplex PCR, and the TCRdb table lists in-frame clones only, not all of them. This sample has around 250,000 clones, with 90% found just once. This sample is drawn from a study of blood T cell repertoires in COVID-19. About the study: Nucleic acid was either cDNA or gDNA, and it came from T cells, B-cell-depleted T cells, or PBMCs.

What was sequenced was peripheral blood. This receptor was taken from a woman aged 55-75 years with COVID-19, enrolled during active disease.

The CDR3 nucleotides are TGTGCCAGCAGCCAAGAAGTTCAGGGGGCTGAAGCTTTCTTT. This gives the protein CASSQEVQGAEAFF. V and J are TRBV14 and TRBJ1-1; 7 nucleotides align to TRBD1. V trimming: 0 bases; J trimming: 6 bases; junction bases outside the gene matches: 4. Per germline, CDR1 SGHDN and CDR2 FVKESK. The CDR3 is 14 amino acids.